Included here is one T cell receptor beta chain sequence, with context. These data come from a study of blood T cell repertoires in COVID-19. Trimming cost V 3 bases and J 0 bases; bases outside gene matches: 8. The CDR3 runs 17 residues. Germline CDR1 is ENHRY and CDR2 is SYGVKD. Sequenced by immunoSEQ multiplex PCR; TCRdb stores in-frame clones only, minus some. The sample comprises a few hundred thousand clones, 65% to 90% of which are singletons, and about 3.8% rests with the top ten. Participant age was roughly 18 to 95 years, and participants resided in roughly 24 US areas. What was sequenced was PBMCs or T cells enriched from blood (not recorded which). This TCR came from a woman aged 40-49 years with acute COVID-19. This chain joins TRBV10-3 and TRBJ1-3, with 7 bases aligning to TRBD1. CDR3 sequence: CAISDPGQAPSGNTIYF. For the CDR3, the DNA is TGTGCCATCAGTGACCCAGGACAGGCCCCCTCTGGAAACACCATATATTTT.